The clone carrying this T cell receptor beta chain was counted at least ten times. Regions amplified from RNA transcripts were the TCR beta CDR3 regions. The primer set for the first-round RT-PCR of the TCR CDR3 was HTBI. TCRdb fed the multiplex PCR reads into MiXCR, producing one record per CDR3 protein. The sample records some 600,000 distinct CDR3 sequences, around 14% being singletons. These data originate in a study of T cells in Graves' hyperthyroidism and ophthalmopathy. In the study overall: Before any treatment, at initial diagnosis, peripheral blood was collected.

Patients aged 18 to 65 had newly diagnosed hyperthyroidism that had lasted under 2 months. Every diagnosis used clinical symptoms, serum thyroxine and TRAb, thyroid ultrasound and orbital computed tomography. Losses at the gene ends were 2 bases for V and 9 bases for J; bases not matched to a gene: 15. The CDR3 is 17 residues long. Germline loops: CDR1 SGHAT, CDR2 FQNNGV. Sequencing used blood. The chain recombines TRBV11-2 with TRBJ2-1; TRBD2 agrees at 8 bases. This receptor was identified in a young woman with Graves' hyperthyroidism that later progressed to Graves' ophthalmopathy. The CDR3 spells CASSLRQLAGPIGEQFF. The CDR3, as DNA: TGTGCCAGCAGCTTAAGACAGCTAGCGGGCCCCATTGGTGAGCAGTTCTTC.